This entry describes one T cell receptor beta chain. The antigen remains undetermined. TEMRA cells were FACS-enriched, with CD8+ and CD4+ T cells isolated negatively. The sample originates from a study of CD8 T cells in Susac syndrome. Findings of the study overall: In its TCR sequencing and HLA analysis, the study acknowledged that the number of individuals was relatively small.

About 0.45 to 1 ug RNA was reverse transcribed with random hexamers. TCR beta CDR3 was amplified by immunoSEQ covering 54 Vbeta and 13 Jbeta. Each CDR3 protein is one row after TCRdb ran MiXCR on the immunoSEQ multiplex PCR reads. Among more than 150,000 distinct CDR3 sequences, 90% to 95% were seen once, and the ten largest hold more than 0.12%. The CDR3 consists of 11 residues. In germline, CDR1 is SQVTM, CDR2 ANQGSEA. Trimming removed 4 bases from V and 4 bases from J, with 7 bases in between. The V gene is TRBV29-1, the J gene TRBJ2-5, with D possibly TRBD1 on 5 matching bases. The source is a human donor in good health. The source material was CD4+ T cells from PBMCs. This CDR3 is CSVGGGETQYF. The CDR3 bases are TGCAGCGTTGGGGGCGGAGAGACCCAGTACTTC.